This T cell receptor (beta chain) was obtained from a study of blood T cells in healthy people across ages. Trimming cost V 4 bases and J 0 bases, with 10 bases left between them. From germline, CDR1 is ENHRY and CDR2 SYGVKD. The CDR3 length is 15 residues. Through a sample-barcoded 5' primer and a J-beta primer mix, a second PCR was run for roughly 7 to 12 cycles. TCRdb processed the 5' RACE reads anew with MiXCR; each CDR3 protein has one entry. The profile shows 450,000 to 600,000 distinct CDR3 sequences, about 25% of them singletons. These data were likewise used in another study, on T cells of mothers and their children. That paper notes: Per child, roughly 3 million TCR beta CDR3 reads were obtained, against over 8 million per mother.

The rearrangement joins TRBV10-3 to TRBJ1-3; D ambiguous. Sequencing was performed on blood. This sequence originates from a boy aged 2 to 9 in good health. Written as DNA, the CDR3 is TGTGCCATCAGTGGCGGACGGGCCTCTGGAAACACCATATATTTT. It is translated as CAISGGRASGNTIYF.